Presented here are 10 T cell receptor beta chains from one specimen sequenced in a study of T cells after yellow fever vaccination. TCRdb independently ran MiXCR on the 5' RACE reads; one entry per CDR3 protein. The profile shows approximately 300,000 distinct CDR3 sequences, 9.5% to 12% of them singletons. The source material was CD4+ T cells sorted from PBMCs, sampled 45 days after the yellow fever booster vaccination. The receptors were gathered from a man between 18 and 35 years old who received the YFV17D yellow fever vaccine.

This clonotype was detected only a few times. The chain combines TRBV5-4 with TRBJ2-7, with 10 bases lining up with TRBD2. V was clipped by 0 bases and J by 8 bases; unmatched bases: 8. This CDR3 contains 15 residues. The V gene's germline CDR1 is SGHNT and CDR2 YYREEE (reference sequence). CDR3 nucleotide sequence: TGTGCCAGCAGCTTGGGTGTAGCGGGGGGTGTCAAGCAGTACGTC. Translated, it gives CASSLGVAGGVKQYV.

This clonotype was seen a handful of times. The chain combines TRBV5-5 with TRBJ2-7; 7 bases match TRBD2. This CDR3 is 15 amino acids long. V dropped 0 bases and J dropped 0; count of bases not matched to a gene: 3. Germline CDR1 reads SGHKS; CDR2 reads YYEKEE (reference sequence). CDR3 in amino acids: CASSLEGRGSYEQYV. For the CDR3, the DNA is TGTGCCAGCAGCTTGGAAGGGAGGGGCTCCTACGAGCAGTACGTC.

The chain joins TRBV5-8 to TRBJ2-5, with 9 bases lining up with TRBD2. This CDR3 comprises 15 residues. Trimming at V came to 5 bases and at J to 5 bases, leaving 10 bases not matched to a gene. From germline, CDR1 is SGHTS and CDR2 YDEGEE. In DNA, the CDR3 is TGTGCCAGCAGTCCGGGGGCTAGCGGGGTTGAGACCCAGTACTTC. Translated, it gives CASSPGASGVETQYF.

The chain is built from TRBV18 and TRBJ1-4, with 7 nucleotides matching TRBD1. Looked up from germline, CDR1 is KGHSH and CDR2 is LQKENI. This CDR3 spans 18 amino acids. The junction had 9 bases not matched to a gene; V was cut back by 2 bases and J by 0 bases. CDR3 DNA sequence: TGTGCCAGCTCACCAACTCGGAATCAGGGGGCAACTAATGAAAAACTGTTTTTT. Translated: CASSPTRNQGATNEKLFF.

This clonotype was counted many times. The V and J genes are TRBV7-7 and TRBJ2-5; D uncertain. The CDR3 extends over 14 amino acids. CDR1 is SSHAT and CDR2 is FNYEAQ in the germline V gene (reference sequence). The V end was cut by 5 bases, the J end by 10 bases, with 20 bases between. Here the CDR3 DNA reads TGTGCCAGCAGCCTAGACGGGTTATTGGGAAACCAGTACTTC. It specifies CASSLDGLLGNQYF.

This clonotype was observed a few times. The CDR3 DNA reads TGTGCCAGCAGAAGGGACAGGGGGGTCTACGAGCAGTACGTC. Amino acids: CASRRDRGVYEQYV. This chain uses TRBV6-5 with TRBJ2-7, with 11 bases aligning to TRBD1. The CDR3 loop spans 14 amino acids. The germline V gene encodes CDR1 MNHEY and CDR2 SVGAGI. With V trimmed by 6 bases and J by 3 bases, 4 bases remained unmatched.

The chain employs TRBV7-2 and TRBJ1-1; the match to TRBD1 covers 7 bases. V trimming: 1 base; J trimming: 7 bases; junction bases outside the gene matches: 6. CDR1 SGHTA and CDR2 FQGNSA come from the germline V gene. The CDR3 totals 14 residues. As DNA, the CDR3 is TGTGCCAGCAGCTTAGATCGGGACAGCCATGAAGCTTTCTTT. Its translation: CASSLDRDSHEAFF. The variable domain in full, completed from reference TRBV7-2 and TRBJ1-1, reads GAGVSQSPSNKVTEKGKDVELRCDPISGHTALYWYRQSLGQGLEFLIYFQGNSAPDKSGLPSDRFSAERTGGSVSTLTIQRTQQEDSAVYLCASSLDRDSHEAFFGQGTRLTVV.

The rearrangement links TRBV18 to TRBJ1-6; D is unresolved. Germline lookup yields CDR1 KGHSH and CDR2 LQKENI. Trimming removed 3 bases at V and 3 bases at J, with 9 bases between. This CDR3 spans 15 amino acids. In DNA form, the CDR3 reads TGTGCCAGCTCACCCCCGTCAGGCTATAATTCACCCCTCCACTTT. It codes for CASSPPSGYNSPLHF.

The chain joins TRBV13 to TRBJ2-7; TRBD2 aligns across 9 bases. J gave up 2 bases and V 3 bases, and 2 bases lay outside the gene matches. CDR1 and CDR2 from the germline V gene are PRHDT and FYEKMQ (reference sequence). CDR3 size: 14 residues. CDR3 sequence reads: CASSLGLATYEQYF. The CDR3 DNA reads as TGTGCCAGCAGCTTGGGACTAGCTACCTACGAGCAGTACTTC.

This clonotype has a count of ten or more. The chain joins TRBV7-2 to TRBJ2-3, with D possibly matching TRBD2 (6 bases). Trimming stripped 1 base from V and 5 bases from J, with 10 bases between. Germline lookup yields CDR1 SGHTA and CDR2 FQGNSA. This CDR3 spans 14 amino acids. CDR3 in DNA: TGTGCCAGCAGCTTAGGAACCGGGAGAGATACGCAGTATTTT. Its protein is CASSLGTGRDTQYF.